This T cell receptor beta chain was sequenced during a study of identical twins. Study-level findings and limits: Insertion counts were lower in abundant cord blood beta clonotypes, a trend that memory repertoires did not show.

As for this clonotype: Its antigen remains unidentified.

Every one of the donors was a healthy Caucasian. TCRdb reprocessed the 5' RACE reads via MiXCR and lists one record per CDR3 protein. The sample lists approximately 210,000 distinct CDR3 sequences, about a tenth occurring once. The CDR3 totals 15 residues. Germline V gives CDR1 WSHSY, CDR2 SAAADI. The V gene lost 7 bases and the J gene lost 7 bases, with 22 bases spanning the gap. This receptor was obtained from a woman aged 18-29 years in good health. The genes are TRBV10-2 and TRBJ1-1; D possibly corresponds to TRBD1 (5 bases). What was sequenced was memory (CD45RO+) T cells sorted from blood. This chain's CDR3 is CASIPVQEGRDEAFF. CDR3 sequence (DNA): TGCGCCAGCATCCCGGTACAAGAGGGGAGGGATGAAGCTTTCTTT.